The next 4 T cell receptor beta chains were all read from a single sample in a study of cytomegalovirus exposure and HLA in healthy donors. Profiled with immunoSEQ multiplex PCR; TCRdb holds only in-frame clones, not every one. Found here are 200,000 to 300,000 clones, around 85% of them singletons; the top ten hold 1% to 1.5%. Material for sequencing was PBMCs. All receptors derive from a woman in her twenties or thirties in good health and CMV-seropositive.

The chain combines TRBV16 with TRBJ1-1; TRBD1 agrees at 7 bases. The CDR3 length is 13 residues. The ends lost 4 bases at V and 1 base at J; junction bases unmatched: 0. Germline V lookup: CDR1 KGHSY, CDR2 FQNENV. CDR3 protein: CASSRQGNTEAFF. CDR3 nucleotides: TGTGCCAGCAGCCGACAGGGGAACACTGAAGCTTTCTTT.

The chain employs TRBV2 and TRBJ1-5; D perhaps matches TRBD1 (6 bases). The V end was cut by 8 bases, the J end by 3 bases, with 20 bases between. The CDR3 is 16 residues long. Germline CDR1 reads SNHLY; CDR2 reads FYNNEI. CDR3 sequence (DNA): TGTGCCAGCGGGTCGGACCGGGACAACATCAATCAGCCCCAGCATTTT. This translates into CASGSDRDNINQPQHF.

V usage is TRBV27 and J usage is TRBJ2-3, with 11 bases fitting TRBD2. The CDR3 sequence is 14 residues long. The V segment lost 5 bases and the J segment 3 bases; nucleotides outside the gene matches: 1. CDR1 MNHEY and CDR2 SMNVEV come from the germline V gene (reference sequence). The CDR3 loop reads CASSASGRTDTQYF. The CDR3 coding sequence is TGTGCCAGCAGTGCTAGCGGGAGGACAGATACGCAGTATTTT.

The rearrangement uses TRBV29-1 and TRBJ1-2; 10 bases match TRBD1. The CDR3 sequence is 13 residues long. The V gene end was trimmed by 7 bases and the J gene end by 1 base; junction bases not matched to a gene: 3. Germline CDR1 and CDR2: SQVTM and ANQGSEA. CDR3 bases: TGCAGCGGGGGGGACAGGGGTAACTATGGCTACACCTTC. Protein: CSGGDRGNYGYTF.